The 19 T cell receptor beta chains listed next were all sequenced from one sample in a study of post-analysis software for immune sequencing data (dated by TCRdb to about 2015). What the research found in general, with its limitations: Roughly 5 TRBV segments, including TRBV5-6, TRBV5-1 and TRBV20-1, were significantly more frequent in patients than controls.

Their cognate antigens are unknown. Library preparation was by PCR. The listed sequencing device is Illumina HiSeq 2500. To reduce PCR and sequencing biases, unique molecular identifiers were built into the TCR beta cDNA libraries. TCRdb trimmed the raw reads at Q25, called clones with MiXCR and kept productive beta chains. Rows with a matching CDR3 protein are joined into one entry that keeps the most common DNA and genes. This sample comprises 600,000 to 700,000 distinct CDR3 sequences, 55% to 60% of them detected only once. Around 11% of the sample comes from the top ten. Sequencing used blood. The receptors stem from a girl aged 2 to 10 with multiple sclerosis.

V is TRBV10-3 and J is TRBJ2-1, with a possible D match to TRBD1 (5 bases). Germline CDR1 and CDR2: ENHRY and SYGVKD. V gave up 7 bases and J gave up 4 bases, with 8 bases separating them. The CDR3 contains 12 residues. CDR3 sequence (DNA): TGTGCCATCAACGCAGGGTACAATGAGCAGTTCTTC. Protein sequence: CAINAGYNEQFF.

The chain carries TRBV11-3 and TRBJ2-5; TRBD2 matches at 8 bases. Germline trimming cut 5 bases from V and 0 bases from J; bases unmatched to any gene: 14. The length of the CDR3 is 18 residues. Germline-derived CDR1 and CDR2 are SGHNT and YENEEA. CDR3 sequence: CASSPGRSSGGYQETQYF. In DNA form, the CDR3 reads TGTGCCAGCAGCCCCGGACGGTCCAGCGGGGGCTACCAAGAGACCCAGTACTTC. The full variable domain, its missing parts supplied by reference TRBV11-3 and TRBJ2-5, is EAGVVQSPRYKIIEKKQPVAFWCNPISGHNTLYWYLQNLGQGPELLIRYENEEAVDDSQLPKDRFSAERLKGVDSTLKIQPAELGDSAVYLCASSPGRSSGGYQETQYFGPGTRLLVL.

This clonotype was detected a few times. V usage is TRBV29-1 and J usage is TRBJ2-1; D is uncertain. The V end lost 4 bases, the J end lost 3 bases, and 7 bases lay between the germline ends. This CDR3 region has 12 residues. The germline V gene encodes CDR1 SQVTM and CDR2 ANQGSEA. This CDR3 is CSVAASYNEQFF. The CDR3 region has the DNA TGCAGCGTTGCAGCTAGCTACAATGAGCAGTTCTTC.

The chain recombines TRBV7-6 with TRBJ2-1; TRBD2 might be the D (6 bases). CDR3 length equals 18 residues. Germline assignment: CDR1 SGHVS and CDR2 FNYEAQ. Trimming stripped 6 bases from V and 5 bases from J, with 26 bases between. The CDR3 loop is CASSLKDIGLANDNEQFF. The CDR3 nucleotides are TGTGCCAGCAGTTTAAAGGACATAGGCCTAGCGAACGACAATGAGCAGTTCTTC.

The CDR3 nucleotides read TGTGCCAGCAGCTTAGGAGGGAGTCCCTTCTACGAGCAGTACTTC. Translating it yields CASSLGGSPFYEQYF. V is TRBV7-9 and J is TRBJ2-7, with D tentatively TRBD2 (5 bases). The CDR3 totals 15 residues. V gave up 1 base and J gave up 3 bases, with 13 bases separating them. Per the germline V gene, CDR1 is SEHNR and CDR2 is FQNEAQ (reference sequence).

This clonotype was detected only a few times. The J gene is TRBJ2-1, the V gene TRBV29-1; 9 positions match TRBD1. This CDR3 is 13 amino acids long. With V trimmed by 6 bases and J by 8 bases, 8 bases remained unmatched. Germline loops: CDR1 SQVTM, CDR2 ANQGSEA. The CDR3 protein is CSVPGQGIDEQFF. In DNA form, the CDR3 reads TGCAGCGTCCCGGGACAGGGTATCGATGAGCAGTTCTTC.

This clonotype was seen more than once but under ten times. V and J are TRBV7-2 and TRBJ2-1; D might be TRBD1 (5 bases). This CDR3 spans 15 amino acids. Germline loops: CDR1 SGHTA, CDR2 FQGNSA. The V gene lost 5 bases and the J gene lost 8 bases, with 19 bases spanning the gap. Written as DNA, the CDR3 is TGTGCCAGCAGCCCCTGGGCCAGGGAAACGCATGAGCAGTTCTTC. Translating it yields CASSPWARETHEQFF.

The chain couples TRBV7-2 to TRBJ2-5; no clear D gene. Trimming removed 6 bases from V and 5 bases from J, with 16 bases in between. Germline V CDR1 and CDR2: SGHTA, FQGNSA. This CDR3 region has 14 residues. The CDR3 sequence: CTSSTGPARETQYF. CDR3 DNA sequence: TGTACCAGCAGTACCGGGCCGGCCAGGGAGACCCAGTACTTC.

V is TRBV20-1 and J is TRBJ2-3; 11 nucleotides align to TRBD2. V trimming: 0 bases; J trimming: 8 bases; junction bases outside the gene matches: 10. Per the germline V gene, CDR1 is DFQATT and CDR2 is SNEGSKA (reference sequence). The CDR3 has 16 residues. The CDR3 here is CSARDQLAGDIFTQYF. The CDR3 DNA sequence: TGCAGTGCTAGAGATCAACTAGCGGGGGACATTTTTACGCAGTATTTT.

The rearrangement joins TRBV10-3 to TRBJ2-5; 8 bases match TRBD2. This CDR3 has 13 amino acids. Germline V CDR1 and CDR2: ENHRY, SYGVKD. V lost 6 bases to trimming and J lost 5 bases; unmatched junction nucleotides: 5. Here the CDR3 reads CAIRTGGPETQYF. The DNA for the CDR3 is TGTGCCATCAGAACGGGGGGGCCGGAGACCCAGTACTTC.

This chain connects TRBV7-2 to TRBJ2-3; 7 nucleotides line up with TRBD1. V dropped 5 bases and J dropped 1; count of bases not matched to a gene: 6. The CDR3 extends over 15 amino acids. Germline V lookup: CDR1 SGHTA, CDR2 FQGNSA. The CDR3 DNA reads as TGTGCCAGCAGCCGCGTCGGGACAGGCACAGATACGCAGTATTTT. It specifies CASSRVGTGTDTQYF.

The chain employs TRBV29-1 and TRBJ2-3; 7 bases map to TRBD1. This CDR3 spans 14 amino acids. Trimming took 6 bases from V and 3 from J; bases not matched to a gene: 9. The germline V gene has CDR1 SQVTM and CDR2 ANQGSEA. Here the CDR3 DNA reads TGCAGCGTCCCGGGGACAGTAAAGACAGATACGCAGTATTTT. The encoded protein is CSVPGTVKTDTQYF.

This clonotype was found once. The chain couples TRBV12-3 or TRBV12-4 to TRBJ1-2; D call uncertain. The V and J ends lost 2 bases and 8 bases respectively, with 18 bases between them. The CDR3 loop spans 15 amino acids. CDR3 DNA: TGTGCCAGCAGTTTAACCAGGAGGGTTTATCGAGGCTACACCTTC. Amino acids: CASSLTRRVYRGYTF.

The gene calls are TRBV29-1 and TRBJ1-2; D gene uncertain. Germline V gene sequence: CDR1 SQVTM, CDR2 ANQGSEA. This CDR3 is 13 amino acids long. V was shortened by 3 bases and J by 5 bases, with 13 bases between the two germline ends. The CDR3 loop reads CSVERGMGYGYTF. The CDR3 DNA reads TGCAGCGTTGAGCGGGGTATGGGGTATGGCTACACCTTC. Supplemented by reference TRBV29-1 and TRBJ1-2, the full variable domain reads SAVISQKPSRDICQRGTSLTIQCQVDSQVTMMFWYRQQPGQSLTLIATANQGSEATYESGFVIDKFPISRPNLTFSTLTVSNMSPEDSSIYLCSVERGMGYGYTFGSGTRLTVV.

The V gene is TRBV4-1, the J gene TRBJ2-1; possible D gene TRBD2, 6 bases. Per germline, CDR1 MGHRA and CDR2 YSYEKL. The germline V and J ends were trimmed by 2 bases and 10 bases, with 18 bases remaining between them. The CDR3 runs 15 residues. In nucleotides, the CDR3 is TGCGCCAGCAGCCAACAATGGGGGGTGCTTGGGGAGCAGTTCTTC. Translation: CASSQQWGVLGEQFF.

This clonotype was detected once. V and J are TRBV10-3 and TRBJ1-2; D remains unclear. Germline CDR1 and CDR2: ENHRY and SYGVKD. V was cut by 0 bases and J by 8 bases, with 10 bases left in between. The CDR3 is 13 amino acids. The CDR3 loop is CAISESKARGYTF. The CDR3 DNA reads as TGTGCCATCAGTGAGTCGAAGGCGCGGGGCTACACCTTC.

This clonotype was seen a few times. This chain links TRBV29-1 with TRBJ2-5, with 7 positions matching TRBD2. Near its end, the DNA agrees better with TRBJ2-7, so the J call may be wrong. This CDR3 contains 12 residues. Per the germline V gene, CDR1 is SQVTM and CDR2 is ANQGSEA. The CDR3 sequence is CSVRLAGNEQYF. The CDR3 nucleotides are TGCAGCGTGCGACTAGCAGGGAACGAGCAGTACTTC.

The chain links TRBV29-1 to TRBJ2-1, with 7 bases lining up with TRBD1. Looked up from germline, CDR1 is SQVTM and CDR2 is ANQGSEA. The CDR3 is 17 residues long. V dropped 7 bases and J dropped 0; count of bases not matched to a gene: 15. The CDR3 region has the DNA TGCAGCGCCTACCTAGGAGGACAGGTGAGCTCCTACAATGAGCAGTTCTTC. It yields the protein CSAYLGGQVSSYNEQFF.

The chain carries TRBV2 and TRBJ2-1; the match to TRBD1 covers 8 bases. The CDR3 totals 14 residues. V dropped 2 bases and J dropped 5; count of bases not matched to a gene: 2. Germline V gives CDR1 SNHLY, CDR2 FYNNEI. The CDR3 DNA sequence: TGTGCCAGCAGTGAACAGGGGGCGAACAATGAGCAGTTCTTC. Amino acid sequence: CASSEQGANNEQFF.